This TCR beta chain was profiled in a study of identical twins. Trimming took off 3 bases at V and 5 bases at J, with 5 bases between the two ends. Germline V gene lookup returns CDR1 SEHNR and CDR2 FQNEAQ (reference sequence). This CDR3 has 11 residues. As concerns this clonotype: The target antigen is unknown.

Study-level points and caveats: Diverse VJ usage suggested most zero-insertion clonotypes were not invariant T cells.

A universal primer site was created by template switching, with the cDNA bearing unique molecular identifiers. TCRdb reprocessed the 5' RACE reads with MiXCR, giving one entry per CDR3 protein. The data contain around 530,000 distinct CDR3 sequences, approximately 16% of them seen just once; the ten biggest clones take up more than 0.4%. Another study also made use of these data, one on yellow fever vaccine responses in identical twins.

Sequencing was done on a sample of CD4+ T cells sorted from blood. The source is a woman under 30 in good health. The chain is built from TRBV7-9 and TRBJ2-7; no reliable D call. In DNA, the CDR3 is TGTGCCAGCAGCTTGGAAGACGAGCAGTACTTC. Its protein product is CASSLEDEQYF. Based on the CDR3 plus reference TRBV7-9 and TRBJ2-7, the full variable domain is DTGVSQNPRHKITKRGQNVTFRCDPISEHNRLYWYRQTLGQGPEFLTYFQNEAQLEKSRLLSDRFSAERPKGSFSTLEIQRTEQGDSAMYLCASSLEDEQYFGPGTRLTVT.